Below, 20 T cell receptor beta chains from the same sample are listed, as sequenced in a study of cytomegalovirus exposure and HLA in healthy donors. Clones were read by immunoSEQ multiplex PCR, and TCRdb kept only the in-frame ones, dropping some. The table lists about 350,000 clones, about nine tenths of them singletons. Sequencing was done on a sample of PBMCs. The receptor set was obtained from a woman in her 30s in good health and CMV-seropositive.

The genes are TRBV5-1 and TRBJ1-2; 11 nucleotides match TRBD1. CDR1 SGHRS and CDR2 YFSETQ come from the germline V gene. V shed 1 base and J 8 bases; nucleotides not matched to a gene: 4. This CDR3 is 14 amino acids long. The DNA of the CDR3 is TGCGCCAGCAGCTTGCAGGGACAGGGGGACGGCTACACCTTC. Translating gives CASSLQGQGDGYTF. The full variable domain, in which reference TRBV5-1 and TRBJ1-2 provide the parts outside the CDR3, is KAGVTQTPRYLIKTRGQQVTLSCSPISGHRSVSWYQQTPGQGLQFLFEYFSETQRNKGNFPGRFSGRQFSNSRSEMNVSTLELGDSALYLCASSLQGQGDGYTFGSGTRLTVV.

The chain is built from TRBV9 and TRBJ1-1; no reliable D call. Germline V gene data show CDR1 as SGDLS and CDR2 as YYNGEE. The CDR3 consists of 14 residues. V gave up 4 bases and J gave up 0 bases, with 10 bases separating them. The DNA of the CDR3 is TGTGCCAGCAGCCCCACGTGGATGAACACTGAAGCTTTCTTT. It translates to CASSPTWMNTEAFF. The whole variable domain, filled in from reference TRBV9 and TRBJ1-1, reads DSGVTQTPKHLITATGQRVTLRCSPRSGDLSVYWYQQSLDQGLQFLIQYYNGEERAKGNILERFSAQQFPDLHSELNLSSLELGDSALYFCASSPTWMNTEAFFGQGTRLTVV.

This chain connects TRBV7-8 to TRBJ1-2; no definite D call. Per the germline V gene, CDR1 is SGHVS and CDR2 is FQNEAQ. V lost 5 bases and J 4 bases, leaving 14 bases between the germline ends. CDR3 length: 14 residues. The CDR3 DNA follows: TGTGCCAGCAGCACAGACACTCTCGGCTATGGCTACACCTTC. Encoded protein: CASSTDTLGYGYTF. Variable domain in full (rest from reference TRBV7-8 and TRBJ1-2): GAGVSQSPRYKVAKRGQDVALRCDPISGHVSLFWYQQALGQGPEFLTYFQNEAQLDKSGLPSDRFFAERPEGSVSTLKIQRTQQEDSAVYLCASSTDTLGYGYTFGSGTRLTVV.

The rearrangement links TRBV10-3 to TRBJ2-5; D is uncertain. The V and J ends lost 0 bases and 0 bases respectively, with 8 bases between them. CDR3 length equals 15 residues. CDR1 is ENHRY and CDR2 is SYGVKD in the germline V gene. The CDR3 coding sequence is TGTGCCATCAGTGAGTCTATGACATACCAAGAGACCCAGTACTTC. Residues: CAISESMTYQETQYF.

The chain couples TRBV18 to TRBJ1-2; D is unresolved. CDR1 and CDR2 (germline): KGHSH, LQKENI. The CDR3 is made up of 15 amino acids. Trimming shortened V by 1 base and J by 4 bases, and 13 bases separated the two germline ends. CDR3 DNA sequence: TGTGCCAGCTCACCACGTGCCTCGGGAGGCTATGGCTACACCTTC. Translated: CASSPRASGGYGYTF.

The chain carries TRBV30 and TRBJ1-4; 9 bases align to TRBD1. Germline V gives CDR1 GTSNPN, CDR2 SVGIG (reference sequence). After removal of 5 bases from V and 6 bases from J, the junction contained 7 bases not matched to a gene. The CDR3 loop spans 14 amino acids. The CDR3 here is CAWGTTGGHEKLFF. CDR3 bases: TGTGCCTGGGGAACGACAGGGGGTCATGAAAAACTGTTTTTT.

The chain recombines TRBV4-1 with TRBJ2-7, with D maybe TRBD1 (6 bases). The germline V gene encodes CDR1 MGHRA and CDR2 YSYEKL. V gave up 4 bases and J gave up 2 bases, with 12 bases separating them. The CDR3 totals 14 residues. The CDR3 loop reads CASSLGQNTYEQYF. CDR3 in DNA: TGCGCCAGCAGCCTTGGACAGAATACCTACGAGCAGTACTTC.

The V and J genes are TRBV28 and TRBJ2-4; D not certain. Trimming took off 5 bases at V and 1 base at J, with 15 bases between the two ends. Germline values: CDR1 MDHEN, CDR2 SYDVKM. The CDR3 consists of 16 residues. Here the CDR3 reads CASSLNKLGAKNIQYF. The CDR3 DNA sequence: TGTGCCAGCAGTCTCAATAAGCTGGGGGCCAAAAACATTCAGTACTTC.

This chain uses TRBV6-6 with TRBJ1-1; unclear D gene. The germline CDR1 and CDR2 sequences are MNHNY and SVGAGI (reference sequence). This CDR3 is built from 11 residues. Trimming took off 11 bases at V and 8 bases at J, with 15 bases between the two ends. The CDR3 is CALAGRLEAFF. The CDR3 DNA follows: TGTGCCCTAGCGGGTCGGCTCGAAGCTTTCTTT.

A word on this clone: One end of the junction varies from germline; a read error may be responsible. The V call is TRBV7-6, the J call TRBJ2-7; possible D gene TRBD1, 6 bases. CDR3 length: 14 amino acids. The germline V gene has CDR1 SGHVS and CDR2 FNYEAQ. The CDR3 DNA reads TGTGCCAGCAGCCCCGACGGACAGCTGCAACACCTGTGGTTC. It is translated as CASSPDGQLQHLWF.

The gene calls are TRBV7-9 and TRBJ1-2, with D possibly TRBD1 on 6 matching bases. Germline V gene data show CDR1 as SEHNR and CDR2 as FQNEAQ (reference sequence). V was shortened by 5 bases and J by 6 bases, with 19 bases between the two germline ends. The CDR3 length is 15 residues. The CDR3 spells CASSPSGGLWNGYTF. The CDR3 DNA is TGTGCCAGCAGCCCGTCCGGGGGCCTGTGGAATGGCTACACCTTC.

V is TRBV7-9 and J is TRBJ1-2; 7 nucleotides agree with TRBD1. This CDR3 comprises 14 residues. Trimming took 1 base from V and 7 from J; bases not matched to a gene: 6. The V gene's germline CDR1 is SEHNR and CDR2 FQNEAQ (reference sequence). DNA for the CDR3: TGTGCCAGCAGCTTAGATGTAGGGGGCGGTGGCTACACCTTC. The encoded protein is CASSLDVGGGGYTF.

J is TRBJ2-1 and V is TRBV7-9, with 10 nucleotides matching TRBD2. Germline values: CDR1 SEHNR, CDR2 FQNEAQ (reference sequence). The CDR3 totals 16 residues. The junction had 11 bases not matched to a gene; V was cut back by 7 bases and J by 5 bases. CDR3 bases: TGTGCCAGCACGGCTAGGGGGACTAGCGAACACAATGAGCAGTTCTTC. Protein product: CASTARGTSEHNEQFF.

This chain joins TRBV2 and TRBJ2-5; weak D call: TRBD2 (5 bases). Trimming left V 10 bases short and J 2 bases short, with 11 bases between. Germline V gives CDR1 SNHLY, CDR2 FYNNEI. The CDR3 sequence is 12 residues long. This CDR3 reads CATASLQETQYF. As DNA, the CDR3 is TGTGCCACGGCTAGCTTACAAGAGACCCAGTACTTC.

This clone was picked up a small number of times. This chain connects TRBV18 to TRBJ1-5, with a possible D match to TRBD1 (5 bases). CDR1 is KGHSH, CDR2 LQKENI, per germline. Trimming removed 3 bases at V and 4 bases at J, with 10 bases between. This CDR3 spans 14 amino acids. The CDR3 loop is CASSPGSGNQPQHF. The CDR3 DNA reads as TGTGCCAGCTCACCTGGCTCAGGGAATCAGCCCCAGCATTTT.

V gene TRBV4-3 combines with J gene TRBJ1-2, with D unresolved. The germline gives CDR1 LGHNA, CDR2 YSLEER. This CDR3 region has 13 residues. With 0 bases removed from V and 5 bases from J, the gap between germline ends came to 7 bases. In DNA, the CDR3 is TGCGCCAGCAGCCAAGATGCAGAGTATGGCTACACCTTC. Translating it yields CASSQDAEYGYTF.

V and J are TRBV2 and TRBJ2-1; 10 bases align to TRBD1. Germline values: CDR1 SNHLY, CDR2 FYNNEI. J was trimmed by 3 bases and V by 6 bases; bases with no gene match: 2. The CDR3 consists of 14 residues. CDR3 residues: CASRWDRGYNEQFF. For the CDR3, the DNA is TGTGCCAGCAGATGGGACAGGGGCTACAATGAGCAGTTCTTC.

The genes are TRBV5-1 and TRBJ2-2; possibly TRBD2 for D (5 bases). Between the trimmed V and J ends, which lost 0 bases and 6 bases, there was a span of 12 bases. The CDR3 contains 15 residues. Germline V gene sequence: CDR1 SGHRS, CDR2 YFSETQ. The CDR3 DNA follows: TGCGCCAGCAGCTTGGCATTAGGAGGCGCCGGGGAGCTGTTTTTT. It is translated as CASSLALGGAGELFF.

This clone was detected a few times. The chain uses TRBV5-1 and TRBJ1-2; TRBD1 matches 8 bases. After removal of 4 bases from V and 4 bases from J, the junction contained 6 bases not matched to a gene. CDR1 is SGHRS and CDR2 is YFSETQ in the germline V gene. CDR3 length: 14 residues. CDR3 protein: CASSDSQGGYGYTF. DNA of the CDR3: TGCGCCAGCAGCGATTCACAGGGGGGCTATGGCTACACCTTC. The whole variable domain, filled in from reference TRBV5-1 and TRBJ1-2, reads KAGVTQTPRYLIKTRGQQVTLSCSPISGHRSVSWYQQTPGQGLQFLFEYFSETQRNKGNFPGRFSGRQFSNSRSEMNVSTLELGDSALYLCASSDSQGGYGYTFGSGTRLTVV.

The chain couples TRBV30 to TRBJ1-1; D remains ambiguous. V gave up 3 bases and J gave up 1 base, with 6 bases separating them. Germline CDR1 and CDR2: GTSNPN and SVGIG (reference sequence). The CDR3 is 12 residues long. The CDR3 protein is CAWSHQNTEAFF. CDR3 sequence (DNA): TGTGCCTGGAGCCATCAGAACACTGAAGCTTTCTTT.